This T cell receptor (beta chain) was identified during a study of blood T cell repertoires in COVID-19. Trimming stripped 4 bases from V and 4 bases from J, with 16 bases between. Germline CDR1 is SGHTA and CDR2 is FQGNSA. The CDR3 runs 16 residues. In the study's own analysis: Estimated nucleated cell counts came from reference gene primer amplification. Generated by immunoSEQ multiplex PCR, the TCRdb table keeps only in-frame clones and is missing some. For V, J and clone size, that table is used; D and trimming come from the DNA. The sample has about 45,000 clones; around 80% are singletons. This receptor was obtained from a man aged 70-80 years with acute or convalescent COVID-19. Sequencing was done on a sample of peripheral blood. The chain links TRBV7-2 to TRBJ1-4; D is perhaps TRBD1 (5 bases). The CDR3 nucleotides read TGTGCCAGCAGCTCCCGACAGTTCTGGGATAATGAAAAACTGTTTTTT. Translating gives CASSSRQFWDNEKLFF.